These 10 T cell receptor beta chains came from one sample sequenced in a study of shared clonotypes between healthy human individuals. Sequencing was performed with immunoSEQ multiplex PCR; in TCRdb, only in-frame clones are kept and a portion is missing. Among hundreds of thousands of clones listed, around 78% were seen once. Sequencing was performed on PBMCs. The source of these receptors is a woman aged 40 to 50 in good health. Some clones in this sample may be carry-over from other donors' samples.

The V and J genes are TRBV7-2 and TRBJ2-7, with D unclear. Deletions cut 5 bases from V and 7 bases from J, with 6 bases between. This CDR3 has 10 residues. The germline V gene has CDR1 SGHTA and CDR2 FQGNSA. The CDR3 loop reads CASSGWEQYF. DNA for the CDR3: TGTGCCAGCAGCGGGTGGGAGCAGTACTTC.

The rearrangement joins TRBV29-1 to TRBJ2-7, with 7 bases that match TRBD1. Germline V gene lookup returns CDR1 SQVTM and CDR2 ANQGSEA. This CDR3 is 11 amino acids long. After removal of 7 bases from V and 6 bases from J, the junction contained 6 bases not matched to a gene. The CDR3 here is CSGRQGPEQYF. The CDR3 nucleotides are TGCAGCGGTCGACAGGGCCCCGAGCAGTACTTC.

The CDR3 nucleotides are TGTGCCAGCAGCTCACCGGGGTACGAGCAGTACTTC. It is translated as CASSSPGYEQYF. V gene TRBV7-8 combines with J gene TRBJ2-7; tentatively, D is TRBD2 (5 bases). The CDR3 is 12 residues long. The V and J ends lost 4 bases and 4 bases respectively, with 8 bases between them. In germline, CDR1 is SGHVS, CDR2 FQNEAQ.

The chain joins TRBV27 to TRBJ2-2; perhaps D is TRBD1 or TRBD2 (5 bases each). V was trimmed by 3 bases and J by 2 bases, leaving 19 bases between them. Germline lookup yields CDR1 MNHEY and CDR2 SMNVEV (reference sequence). This CDR3 contains 18 residues. This chain's CDR3 is CASSFLYGARVNTGELFF. CDR3 sequence (DNA): TGTGCCAGCAGTTTTCTCTACGGGGCTCGAGTTAACACCGGGGAGCTGTTTTTT.

This clone has more than one count but fewer than ten. V usage is TRBV4-3 and J usage is TRBJ1-2, with D unclear. Germline loops: CDR1 LGHNA, CDR2 YSLEER. The CDR3 length is 14 residues. Trimming cost V 0 bases and J 8 bases, with 13 bases left between them. In nucleotides, the CDR3 is TGCGCCAGCAGCCAAGATTCGGCCGGCCCCGGCTACACCTTC. As protein: CASSQDSAGPGYTF.

The chain employs TRBV14 and TRBJ1-2; tentatively, D is TRBD1 (5 bases). The ends were cut back, 1 base at V and 8 bases at J, with 14 bases in the middle. Looked up from germline, CDR1 is SGHDN and CDR2 is FVKESK. The CDR3 spans 14 residues. The CDR3 reads CASSQVSGTEGYTF. The CDR3 bases are TGTGCCAGCAGCCAAGTGTCCGGGACGGAAGGCTACACCTTC. The full variable domain, in which reference TRBV14 and TRBJ1-2 provide the parts outside the CDR3, is EAGVTQFPSHSVIEKGQTVTLRCDPISGHDNLYWYRRVMGKEIKFLLHFVKESKQDESGMPNNRFLAERTGGTYSTLKVQPAELEDSGVYFCASSQVSGTEGYTFGSGTRLTVV.

The chain joins TRBV19 to TRBJ2-5; 8 bases are a match to TRBD1. Germline CDR1 and CDR2: LNHDA and SQIVND (reference sequence). V was pared by 7 bases and J by 4 bases, with 5 bases of the junction left unmatched. The CDR3 spans 13 residues. The CDR3 DNA follows: TGTGCCAGTACCGGGACAGGTGGAGAGACCCAGTACTTC. It specifies CASTGTGGETQYF.

This clone was counted ten times or more. As DNA, the CDR3 is TGTGCCAGCAGGGAAATACAGGGTTTCGAGACCCAGTACTTC. As protein: CASREIQGFETQYF. This chain uses TRBV27 with TRBJ2-5, with a tentative D call TRBD1 (6 bases). This CDR3 contains 14 residues. CDR1 and CDR2 from the germline V gene are MNHEY and SMNVEV (reference sequence). V was cut by 6 bases and J by 5 bases, with 16 bases left in between.

On this clone: Additional DNA sequences in this sample encode the identical CDR3. The CDR3 spells CSARVGETQYF. The CDR3 nucleotides are TGCAGTGCTAGAGTAGGCGAGACCCAGTACTTC. The gene calls are TRBV20-1 and TRBJ2-5; D is ambiguous. The CDR3 is 11 amino acids. Trimming shortened V by 1 base and J by 5 bases, and 5 bases separated the two germline ends. The V gene's germline CDR1 is DFQATT and CDR2 SNEGSKA (reference sequence).

V gene TRBV4-2 combines with J gene TRBJ2-5; TRBD1 is a possible D gene (6 bases). The J call may be mistaken, given a closer DNA end match to TRBJ2-7. CDR3 size: 17 residues. From germline, CDR1 is LGHNA and CDR2 YNFKEQ. The CDR3 reads CASSQVRGQSLSYEQYF. The CDR3 bases are TGTGCCAGCAGCCAAGTACGAGGACAGTCTCTCTCCTACGAGCAGTACTTC.